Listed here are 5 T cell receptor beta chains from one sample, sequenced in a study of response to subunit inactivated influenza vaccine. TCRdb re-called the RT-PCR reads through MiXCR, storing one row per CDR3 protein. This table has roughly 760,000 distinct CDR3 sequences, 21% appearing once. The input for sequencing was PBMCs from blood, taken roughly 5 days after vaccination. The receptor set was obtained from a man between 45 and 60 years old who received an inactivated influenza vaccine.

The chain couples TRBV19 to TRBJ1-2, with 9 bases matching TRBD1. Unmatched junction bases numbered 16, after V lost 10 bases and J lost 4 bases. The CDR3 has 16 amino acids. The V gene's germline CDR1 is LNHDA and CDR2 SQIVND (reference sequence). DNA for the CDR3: TGTGCCACCTACGGGTCCCGGGACAGGGCTGGCTATGGCTACACCTTC. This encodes CATYGSRDRAGYGYTF. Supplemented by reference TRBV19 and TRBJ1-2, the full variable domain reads DGGITQSPKYLFRKEGQNVTLSCEQNLNHDAMYWYRQDPGQGLRLIYYSQIVNDFQKGDIAEGYSVSREKKESFPLTVTSAQKNPTAFYLCATYGSRDRAGYGYTFGSGTRLTVV.

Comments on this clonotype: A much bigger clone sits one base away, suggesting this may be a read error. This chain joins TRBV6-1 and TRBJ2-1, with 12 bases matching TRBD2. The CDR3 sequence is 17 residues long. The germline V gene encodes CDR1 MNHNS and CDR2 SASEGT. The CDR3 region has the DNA TGTACCAGCAGTCCGAGTAGTTCTAGCGGGGGGGCGGTTGAGCAGTTCTTC. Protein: CTSSPSSSSGGAVEQFF.

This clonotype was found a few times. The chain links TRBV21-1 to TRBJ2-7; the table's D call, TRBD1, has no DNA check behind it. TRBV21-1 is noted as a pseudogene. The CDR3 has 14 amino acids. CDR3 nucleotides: TGTGCCAGCAGCAGGGCCTACAGGGTCCACGAGCAGTACTTC. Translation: CASSRAYRVHEQYF.

The CDR3 DNA is TGTGCCAGCAGCCCGGGGACTTATAGTGGGACCCAGTACTTC. Protein product: CASSPGTYSGTQYF. J is TRBJ2-5 and V is TRBV6-2 or TRBV6-3; D is possibly TRBD2 (6 bases). This CDR3 is built from 14 residues. With 6 bases removed from V and 7 bases from J, the gap between germline ends came to 18 bases. Germline V gives CDR1 MNHEY, CDR2 SVGEGT.

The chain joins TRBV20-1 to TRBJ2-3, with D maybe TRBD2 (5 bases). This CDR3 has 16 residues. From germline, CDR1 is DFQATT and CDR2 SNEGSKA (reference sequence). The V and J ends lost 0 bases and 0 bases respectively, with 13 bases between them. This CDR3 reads CSARDLAASSTDTQYF. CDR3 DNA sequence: TGCAGTGCTAGAGATCTAGCAGCCTCTAGCACAGATACGCAGTATTTT.